A single sample is the source of the 8 T cell receptor beta chains below, sequenced in a study of memory CD4+ T cells and cytomegalovirus serostatus. The sort gate was single viable CD3+CD4+CD8-CD45RO+ cells for memory CD4+ T cells. The protocol was immunoSEQ multiplex PCR, while the TCRdb copy is restricted to in-frame clones and leaves out a portion. Altogether 35,000 to 50,000 clones are present, roughly three quarters being singletons, with the ten largest covering around 1.1%. The sequenced sample was memory CD4+ T cells from blood. The receptors here all came from an adult in good health and CMV-seronegative.

The rearrangement links TRBV6-1 to TRBJ1-1; 8 positions match TRBD1. The germline gives CDR1 MNHNS, CDR2 SASEGT. V was clipped by 4 bases and J by 2 bases; unmatched bases: 3. The CDR3 loop spans 14 amino acids. The CDR3 loop reads CASSVSGGNTEAFF. DNA for the CDR3: TGTGCCAGCAGTGTTTCAGGGGGCAACACTGAAGCTTTCTTT.

This chain joins TRBV27 and TRBJ2-5, with 8 bases fitting TRBD1. This CDR3 region has 13 residues. Trimming removed 6 bases from V and 7 bases from J; junction bases left unmatched: 7. CDR1 MNHEY and CDR2 SMNVEV come from the germline V gene (reference sequence). As DNA, the CDR3 is TGTGCCAGCAGACAGGGGGTGTGGGGGACCCAGTACTTC. Translation gives CASRQGVWGTQYF.

V usage is TRBV4-2 and J usage is TRBJ2-3; D is undetermined. Germline V CDR1 and CDR2: LGHNA, YNFKEQ. This CDR3 is 12 amino acids long. V shed 2 bases and J shed 10 bases, with 10 bases lying between them. This CDR3 is CASSQRGPSQYF. The CDR3 bases are TGTGCCAGCAGCCAACGCGGACCCTCGCAGTATTTT.

The rearrangement joins TRBV4-3 to TRBJ2-1; 7 bases are shared with TRBD2. V shed 2 bases, J shed 3 bases, and the junction held 10 bases outside the gene matches. Germline V lookup: CDR1 LGHNA, CDR2 YSLEER. This CDR3 comprises 17 residues. CDR3 bases: TGCGCCAGCAGCCAAACGGCGGGAACTAGCGTCTACAATGAGCAGTTCTTC. It translates to CASSQTAGTSVYNEQFF.

In the case of this clone: The same CDR3 arises from other DNA sequences in this sample as well. The J gene is TRBJ2-2, the V gene TRBV30; D is uncertain. CDR1 is GTSNPN and CDR2 is SVGIG in the germline V gene (reference sequence). The CDR3 has 13 amino acids. V lost 0 bases to trimming and J lost 3 bases, with 5 bases between them. DNA of the CDR3: TGTGCCTGGAGTGTTGGGGACACCGGGGAGCTGTTTTTT. Its protein is CAWSVGDTGELFF. The full variable domain, its missing parts supplied by reference TRBV30 and TRBJ2-2, is SQTIHQWPATLVQPVGSPLSLECTVEGTSNPNLYWYRQAAGRGLQLLFYSVGIGQISSEVPQNLSASRPQDRQFILSSKKLLLSDSGFYLCAWSVGDTGELFFGEGSRLTVL.

V usage is TRBV6-5 and J usage is TRBJ2-1, with 10 positions matching TRBD2. The V gene end was trimmed by 2 bases and the J gene end by 6 bases; junction bases not matched to a gene: 4. The germline gives CDR1 MNHEY, CDR2 SVGAGI. The CDR3 covers 15 residues. Here the CDR3 reads CASSYEGLATNEQFF. The CDR3 DNA reads as TGTGCCAGCAGTTACGAGGGACTAGCGACCAATGAGCAGTTCTTC.

The V call is TRBV27, the J call TRBJ1-2; 7 positions agree with TRBD1. Germline values: CDR1 MNHEY, CDR2 SMNVEV (reference sequence). The CDR3 is made up of 13 amino acids. J was trimmed by 3 bases and V by 10 bases; bases with no gene match: 8. Here the CDR3 reads CATSTGQDYGYTF. The CDR3 bases are TGTGCCACCTCGACAGGGCAAGACTATGGCTACACCTTC.

The V gene is TRBV2, the J gene TRBJ2-5, with 12 bases identical to TRBD1. V lost 5 bases, J lost 4 bases, and 5 bases stayed unmatched. The V gene's germline CDR1 is SNHLY and CDR2 FYNNEI. The length of the CDR3 is 15 residues. CDR3 loop: CASSPGTGGVETQYF. In nucleotides, the CDR3 is TGTGCCAGCAGTCCCGGGACAGGGGGCGTAGAGACCCAGTACTTC.